This is a list of T cell receptor beta chains from one sample in a study of technical replicates of blood from a handful of donors. The data were produced by immunoSEQ multiplex PCR, yet TCRdb's version contains in-frame clones alone and is incomplete. In the table there are some 68,000 clones, roughly 95% of which are singletons. Sequencing was performed on T cells isolated from PBMCs. The receptors were sampled from a human donor in good health. The CDR3 runs from the conserved cysteine through the conserved F or W. The D gene is left open where the match is weak.

v_gene: TRBV5-1
d_gene: TRBD2
j_gene: TRBJ2-2
CDR3aa: CASSLEARRLAGMAGELFF
CDR3nt: TGCGCCAGCAGCTTGGAAGCTAGACGGCTAGCGGGGATGGCCGGGGAGCTGTTTTTT

v_gene: TRBV5-4
d_gene: -
j_gene: TRBJ1-1
CDR3aa: CASSLGQMNTEAFF
CDR3nt: TGTGCCAGCAGCTTGGGACAGATGAACACTGAAGCTTTCTTT

v_gene: TRBV6-1
d_gene: TRBD1
j_gene: TRBJ1-5
CDR3aa: CASSLTGIDQPQHF
CDR3nt: TGTGCCAGCAGCCTGACAGGGATCGATCAGCCCCAGCATTTT

v_gene: TRBV7-3
d_gene: TRBD2
j_gene: TRBJ2-3
CDR3aa: CASSLTPAGGRNTQYF
CDR3nt: TGTGCCAGCAGCTTAACCCCAGCGGGGGGGCGGAATACGCAGTATTTT

v_gene: TRBV4-1
d_gene: TRBD2
j_gene: TRBJ2-5
CDR3aa: CASSQVGSGEQQETQYF
CDR3nt: TGCGCCAGCAGCCAAGTCGGTAGCGGGGAGCAACAAGAGACCCAGTACTTC

v_gene: TRBV19
d_gene: -
j_gene: TRBJ1-2
CDR3aa: CASKYRANYGYTF
CDR3nt: TGTGCCAGTAAATACAGAGCTAACTATGGCTACACCTTC

v_gene: TRBV6-5
d_gene: -
j_gene: TRBJ2-3
CDR3aa: CASSSPAEADTQYF
CDR3nt: TGTGCCAGCAGCTCCCCGGCGGAGGCGGATACGCAGTATTTT

v_gene: TRBV5-1
d_gene: TRBD2
j_gene: TRBJ2-3
CDR3aa: CASSLANSGAIDTQYF
CDR3nt: TGCGCCAGCAGCTTGGCAAATAGCGGGGCGATAGATACGCAGTATTTT

v_gene: TRBV28
d_gene: TRBD1
j_gene: TRBJ2-5
CDR3aa: CASSHFGGQWQETQYF
CDR3nt: TGTGCCAGCAGTCACTTTGGGGGACAGTGGCAAGAGACCCAGTACTTC

v_gene: TRBV29-1
d_gene: TRBD2
j_gene: TRBJ2-7
CDR3aa: CSVEAPGRLAGGVQYF
CDR3nt: TGCAGCGTTGAAGCACCTGGACGGCTAGCGGGAGGAGTGCAGTACTTC

v_gene: TRBV7-9
d_gene: -
j_gene: TRBJ1-1
CDR3aa: CASSPRTATTEAFF
CDR3nt: TGTGCCAGCAGCCCCCGGACAGCGACCACTGAAGCTTTCTTT

v_gene: TRBV10-3
d_gene: -
j_gene: TRBJ1-1
CDR3aa: CAISESLGATEAFF
CDR3nt: TGTGCCATCAGTGAGTCTCTGGGGGCCACTGAAGCTTTCTTT

v_gene: TRBV11-2
d_gene: -
j_gene: TRBJ1-1
CDR3aa: CASSLGQGRVPNTEAFF
CDR3nt: TGTGCCAGCAGCTTAGGGCAGGGGAGGGTACCTAACACTGAAGCTTTCTTT

v_gene: TRBV28
d_gene: -
j_gene: TRBJ1-2
CDR3aa: CASRVINRFGYTF
CDR3nt: TGTGCCAGCCGGGTGATAAATAGATTTGGCTACACCTTC

v_gene: TRBV5-4
d_gene: TRBD2
j_gene: TRBJ2-5
CDR3aa: CASSPTSGEGQETQYF
CDR3nt: TGTGCCAGCAGCCCGACTAGCGGGGAAGGCCAAGAGACCCAGTACTTC

v_gene: TRBV29-1
d_gene: TRBD1
j_gene: TRBJ2-7
CDR3aa: CSVEDGEGADSYEQYF
CDR3nt: TGCAGCGTTGAAGATGGTGAGGGGGCCGACTCCTACGAGCAGTACTTC